These T cell receptor beta chains were read from a single sample in a study of blood T cell repertoires in COVID-19. TCRdb keeps only in-frame clones here, not all; method: immunoSEQ multiplex PCR. The repertoire holds about 270,000 clones, 65% to 90% seen once, with 13% in the top ten. The material sequenced was peripheral blood. The receptors here all came from a human donor in a cohort sampled during active COVID-19. CDR3s include the opening cysteine and the closing phenylalanine or tryptophan. The D gene is left open where the match is weak. Where a row states a size, it is once, few, many or the class of an expanded clone; other rows omit it.

clone size,J gene,V gene,D gene,CDR3 DNA,CDR3 protein
-,TRBJ1-2,TRBV6-5,-,TGTGCCAGCATCCGGGAGGGCCTTAACAACTATGGCTACACCTTC,CASIREGLNNYGYTF
once,TRBJ1-2,TRBV18,-,TGTGCCAGCTCACCACCACTAGGGTTTGGCTACACCTTC,CASSPPLGFGYTF
-,TRBJ2-7,TRBV7-9,-,TGTGCCAGCAGCCTAGGACAGCAGCAGTACTTC,CASSLGQQQYF
few,TRBJ2-7,TRBV18,TRBD2,TGTGCCAGCTCCCCAGGAGTGGGGAGGGCCGTTTCCGAGCAGTACTTC,CASSPGVGRAVSEQYF
-,TRBJ1-1,TRBV11-3,TRBD1,TGTGCCAGCAGCTTCCGACAGGGAACTGAAGCTTTCTTT,CASSFRQGTEAFF
-,TRBJ2-1,TRBV18,-,TGTGCCAGCTCTATACTAGGTAAGGGTGAGCAGTTCTTC,CASSILGKGEQFF
-,TRBJ2-3,TRBV6-2/TRBV6-3,TRBD2,TGTGCCAGCAGCTTAGCGGGAATGCCAGATACGCAGTATTTT,CASSLAGMPDTQYF
few,TRBJ2-2,TRBV9,TRBD2,TGTGCCAGCAGCGCTGAGGGACTAGGGAGCGGGGAGCTGTTTTTT,CASSAEGLGSGELFF
-,TRBJ1-1,TRBV21-1,-,TGTGCCAGCAGCAAAGAGGTAGCGCGGCTTACTATGAACACTGAAGCTTTCTTT,CASSKEVARLTMNTEAFF
-,TRBJ1-2,TRBV12-5,-,TGTGCTAGTGGTTTGGGCGGGAGTTCCGACTATGGCTACACCTTC,CASGLGGSSDYGYTF
-,TRBJ2-3,TRBV5-6,-,TGTGCCAGCAGCTTGTTGGGGGCCCCCCCAGATACGCAGTATTTT,CASSLLGAPPDTQYF
-,TRBJ2-1,TRBV18,-,TGTGCCAGCTCACCACCGAACGGGGGCTCCTACAATGAGCAGTTCTTC,CASSPPNGGSYNEQFF
many,TRBJ1-3,TRBV18,-,TGTGCCAGCTCACCGACAGCGGGGGGCTCTGGAAACACCATATATTTT,CASSPTAGGSGNTIYF
few,TRBJ1-5,TRBV19,-,TGTGCCAGTAGTCGTAATATCGACAGTGGCAATCAGCCCCAGCATTTT,CASSRNIDSGNQPQHF
-,TRBJ2-3,TRBV28,TRBD1,TGTGCCAGCAGTTTTGCAGGGGGCATTGGATCAGATACGCAGTATTTT,CASSFAGGIGSDTQYF
-,TRBJ1-2,TRBV18,TRBD1,TGTGCCAGCTCACCACCAAACAGGGGGTTTGACTATGGCTACACCTTC,CASSPPNRGFDYGYTF
-,TRBJ2-7,TRBV14,-,TGTGCCAGCAGCCAAGGCGGACACTTACCCCTGCCCTACGAGCAGTACTTC,CASSQGGHLPLPYEQYF
-,TRBJ2-7,TRBV9,-,TGTGCCAGCAGCGTAGCCACAGGGCATTCCTACGAGCAGTACTTC,CASSVATGHSYEQYF
-,TRBJ2-1,TRBV4-2,TRBD1,TGTGCCAGCCAGGGACAGCAGACTCGGGAGCAGTTCTTC,CASQGQQTREQFF